This T cell receptor beta chain appears in the sequencing data of a study of blood T cell repertoires in COVID-19. Study-level background: Sites in the United States, Italy and Spain provided acute and convalescent COVID-19 samples. PBMCs, B-cell-depleted T cells, or T cells were the source of the cDNA or gDNA that made up the material.

Source study methods: The authors estimated nucleated cell counts from reference gene primer amplification. TCRdb keeps only in-frame clones here, not all; method: immunoSEQ multiplex PCR. V and J calls and clone size are those listed in that table; D and trimming were worked out from the DNA. The repertoire consists of almost 300,000 clones, with roughly 86% occurring once and the leading ten covering over 1%. The V and J ends lost 6 bases and 2 bases respectively, with 16 bases between them. This CDR3 region has 16 residues. From germline, CDR1 is MNHEY and CDR2 SMNVEV (reference sequence). The chain carries TRBV27 and TRBJ2-2; possible D gene TRBD1, 6 bases. Sequencing input: peripheral blood. This receptor was identified in a man between 65 and 85 years old with acute or convalescent COVID-19. CDR3 DNA sequence: TGTGCCAGCAGCGTACAGGGCCTACTCAACACCGGGGAGCTGTTTTTT. This sequence encodes CASSVQGLLNTGELFF.